This entry features one T cell receptor beta chain sequence. The clone's antigen remains unknown. The input lacks base qualities; no much larger clone sits a single base away. Looking up the germline V gene yields CDR1 SGDLS and CDR2 YYNGEE. The CDR3 measures 16 amino acids from cysteine to phenylalanine. The kept DNA is CDR3 alone, 48 bases in frame from the first base. V is trimmed back by 6 bases and J by 5 bases, and the junction contains 14 bases that no gene match accounts for. The sequencer listed for this sample is Illumina HiSeq 2500. Quantitative 5'-RACE with molecular barcodes was used to prepare TCR beta libraries. Under the source paper's analysis protocol: Disease-linked TCR variants were identified with a new computational method built on a probabilistic model of VDJ rearrangement. In-frame beta chains were kept once TCRdb had trimmed the public reads at Q25 with fastp and called clones with MiXCR. Each record represents a unique CDR3 protein, reported with the most common genes and DNA among its rows. The authors' filters were not applied to this entry. The sample data list approximately 42,000 distinct CDR3 sequences, and over 3.5% of these were observed just once. The ten biggest clones cover 4% of the sample.

These data are taken from a study of CD8 T cells in ankylosing spondylitis (TCRdb year 2017). Background for the entire study: The study set out to find disease-linked TCR variants by profiling T cell receptor beta repertoires in ankylosing spondylitis patients and healthy donors. Peripheral blood was sampled, and synovial fluid was also collected from ankylosing spondylitis patients. In total, the full study cohort was made up of 95 to 110 healthy donors and about two dozen ankylosing spondylitis patients.

What the study reported, not specific to this receptor: Significant enrichment of the disease-linked clones was reported in matched synovial fluid samples from ankylosing spondylitis patients. The disease-linked clones showed a CD8+ phenotype and occurred at relatively low frequencies in peripheral blood. Blood from ankylosing spondylitis patients appeared to be characterized by a TCR beta motif made up of under ten highly homologous amino acid variants. Some motif variants had previously been reported in the synovial fluid and blood of reactive arthritis patients, which suggests shared mechanisms of disease initiation.

The TCR sequence derives from a female donor with ankylosing spondylitis or in good health (not recorded which). The V gene is TRBV9 and the J gene is TRBJ2-1; 7 bases in between match TRBD1. Input material: blood, either unsorted or a sorted T cell fraction (not recorded which). The DNA reads as follows: TGTGCCAGCAACGGACCGACCGGGACAGCAAACAATGAGCAGTTCTTC. This codes for CASNGPTGTANNEQFF.